Described below is a single TCR beta chain sequence and its context. This clonotype appeared a few times. Its antigen is unknown. Qualities for individual bases were not recorded, and no much larger clone is one base off. The source of the sample is a study of blood T cells in healthy people across ages (dated by TCRdb to 2013 to 2016). In the study overall: In model experiments, template switching captured about one uniquely barcoded TCR beta cDNA molecule for every two T cells. Four age groups were formed from the donors: young (average 16 years), middle-aged (just under 40), aged (under 70) and long-lived (82). Using the same blood draw, the study looked at two additional independent replicas of 1 million unique cDNA reads for two donors, one aged 18 to 30 and the other aged 80 or older. Age-related changes in TCR beta repertoire diversity were measured in the study by deep sequencing normalized with unique cDNA molecular identifiers. What the study reported, not specific to this receptor: Estimates of total diversity based on one million sequenced T cells were considered lower bounds and underestimates. Compared with the aged group, the long-lived group had more naive CD4+ T cells, fewer expanded clones and increased TCR diversity, suggesting age selection. Conclusive comparison of naive and antigen-experienced compartments was prevented by the profiling of bulk unsorted PBMCs. Because donor CMV infection status was unknown, age-related changes in expanded clonotypes were potentially confounded. The percentage of naive T cells measured by flow cytometry correlated strongly with observed TCR beta diversity. As age increased, observed TCR beta diversity per million T cells dropped in a roughly linear way, and a significant reduction was already evident by age about 40.

From its cysteine to its phenylalanine, the CDR3 spans 15 amino acids. The only DNA kept is the CDR3, 45 bases in frame from the first base. Taken from the germline V gene, the CDR1 and CDR2 loops are MGHRA and YSYEKL. The junction carries 12 bases between V and J, which are trimmed by 0 bases and 7 bases respectively. The donors were about 40 Caucasian individuals from Russia, aged 6 to 90 years, who were systemically healthy. Approximately 9.3 milliliters of peripheral blood were drawn from each donor into EDTA-treated Vacutainer tubes. Ficoll-Paque density-gradient centrifugation was used to isolate PBMCs, with at least 6.5 million per sample. Trizol reagent was used to extract total RNA from the PBMCs, yielding at least 5.5 micrograms per sample. For every donor, flow cytometry on a PBMC aliquot measured the percentage of naive CD45RAhigh/CD27high T cells. Receptor amplification or capture employed 5' RACE. TCRdb shows the sequencer as Illumina HiSeq 2500. The second PCR ran for roughly 7 to 11 cycles and used a J-beta primer mix along with a sample-barcoded 5' primer. A template-switch 5' adaptor carrying 12 random nucleotides introduced a unique molecular identifier onto each TCR beta cDNA molecule. Each sample yielded at least 3 million CDR3-containing paired-end reads. All of the RNA was converted into first-strand cDNA using the Mint cDNA synthesis kit, with a TRBC-specific oligonucleotide serving as the primer. All cDNA was treated with uracil-DNA glycosylase and then went through a first 18-cycle PCR with the universal primers M1SS and BC2_uni_R. The authors' analysis ran thus. For normalization, 1 million high-quality reads were randomly selected from each sample, with every read carrying a distinct molecular identifier. Instead of being binned into consensus sequences, reads with shared molecular identifiers were discarded. MiTCR, run with a Q25 quality threshold and the strictest error-elimination algorithm, handled CDR3 identification, clonotype clustering and error correction. A nonparametric unseen species model with Euler transformation was used to estimate a lower bound on total TCR beta diversity. TCRdb ran its own pipeline on the public reads, namely fastp trimming at Q25 and MiXCR clone calling, and kept in-frame beta chains. All rows with the same CDR3 protein become a single entry with the most common DNA and genes. These V and J calls are TCRdb output, not the study's own analysis. For this sample there are approximately 780,000 distinct CDR3 sequences; 20% to 30% appear just once. The top ten constitute 3% of the sample.

These data were also filed under a second study, of T cells of mothers and their children. That second report states: Donors were nine systemically healthy Caucasian individuals: three mothers and their six children. cDNA synthesis used all of the extracted RNA, with roughly 1.5 ug of RNA in each 15 ul reaction. Sample barcodes and 2-4 random nucleotides were added via the M1S primer in the second PCR. Each mother yielded over 10 million TCR beta CDR3 reads and each child roughly 3 million reads. Thymic selection shapes the output of TCR recombination in a similar way in related and unrelated pairs, and inherited differences have a minor effect. Normalized repertoire overlap was always found to be slightly, but never significantly, higher in related mother-child pairs than in unrelated mother-child pairs. No persistent microchimeric T cell clones were detected, at a sensitivity of approximately 90 clones per million clonotypes. The study used deep NGS to compare TCR beta repertoires of mothers and children, seeking features distinguishing related mother-child pairs from unrelated individuals. On average, the children were roughly 11 +/- 4 years old, while the mothers were approximately 40 +/- 4 years old. After adapter ligation was performed with NEBNext reagents, the libraries were sequenced on an Illumina HiSeq 2000 with 100+100 nt paired-end reads. Mother and child libraries were prepared a month apart and sequenced in separate runs to prevent cross-contamination. For each donor, between about 500,000 and 2,200,000 distinct TCR beta clonotypes were identified. Naive TCR beta clonotypes were estimated from low-frequency clonotypes matched to each donor's FACS-determined naive share, without sorting.

Sequenced input: blood. The chain is made from TRBV4-1 and TRBJ1-4; TRBD1 could be the D gene, as 5 bases match. The TCR was taken from a boy between 10 and 17 years old in good health. The bases read TGCGCCAGCAGCCAAGATAGGGACGCGGGTGAAAAACTGTTTTTT. Translated, it gives CASSQDRDAGEKLFF.